The entry below gives a single TCR beta chain sequence along with its context. With 2 bases clipped from V and 3 bases from J, the junction kept 3 bases outside the gene matches. There are 16 residues in the CDR3. Germline CDR1 MNHEY, CDR2 SMNVEV (reference sequence). The source of the sample is a study of OX40 agonist ivuxolimab in advanced cancers. The overall study: Ivuxolimab, an antibody that agonizes OX40 (CD134), was administered to the patients. Prior checkpoint blockade (anti-PD-1, anti-PD-L1 or anti-CTLA-4) was permitted; around 40% had it. Partial responses were observed in three patients, of whom one had hepatocellular carcinoma and two had cutaneous melanoma.

Clones were read by immunoSEQ multiplex PCR, and TCRdb kept only the in-frame ones, dropping some. In the table there are roughly 70,000 clones, roughly nine tenths of which are singletons. The V and J genes are TRBV27 and TRBJ2-7, with 14 bases fitting TRBD2. The TCR was taken from an adult with an advanced solid tumor such as melanoma, head and neck, liver or kidney cancer. The source material was CD4+ or CD8+ T cells sorted from blood, sampled in a trial of the OX40 agonist ivuxolimab. This chain's CDR3 is CASSLRGTSGSYEQYF. CDR3 DNA sequence: TGTGCCAGCAGTTTACGCGGGACTAGCGGGAGCTACGAGCAGTACTTC.